Listed below are T cell receptor beta chains from one sample, sequenced in a study of blood T cell repertoires in COVID-19. Profiled with immunoSEQ multiplex PCR; TCRdb holds only in-frame clones, not every one. Altogether 300,000 or so clones are present, roughly 84% being singletons, with the ten largest covering 1%. The source material was peripheral blood. These receptors were obtained from a man aged 45-60 years with active or convalescent COVID-19. Both conserved end residues are part of each CDR3. Each record gives: V gene, D gene, J gene, CDR3 protein. The D gene is left open where the match is weak.

v_call: TRBV24-1
d_call: TRBD1
j_call: TRBJ2-2
cdr3_aa: CATSSLNRGSTGELFF

v_call: TRBV5-4
d_call: TRBD2
j_call: TRBJ2-5
cdr3_aa: CASSPQGLAGAETQYF

v_call: TRBV9
d_call: TRBD2
j_call: TRBJ2-5
cdr3_aa: CASSGGTGGETQYF

v_call: TRBV2
d_call: .
j_call: TRBJ2-7
cdr3_aa: CASSEGSDTYEQYF

v_call: TRBV5-1
d_call: TRBD1
j_call: TRBJ1-3
cdr3_aa: CASSPRDSELSGNTIYF

v_call: TRBV2
d_call: TRBD2
j_call: TRBJ2-2
cdr3_aa: CASRASGGRNPTGELFF

v_call: TRBV2
d_call: .
j_call: TRBJ2-6
cdr3_aa: CASMKGVSGANVLTF

v_call: TRBV2
d_call: TRBD1
j_call: TRBJ1-2
cdr3_aa: CASSLGQDGYTF

v_call: TRBV5-6
d_call: .
j_call: TRBJ1-2
cdr3_aa: CASSWDRGQGYTF

v_call: TRBV10-3
d_call: .
j_call: TRBJ1-3
cdr3_aa: CASLRGNTIYF

v_call: TRBV2
d_call: .
j_call: TRBJ1-1
cdr3_aa: CASKLGYDRMKNTEAFF

v_call: TRBV4-3
d_call: .
j_call: TRBJ1-5
cdr3_aa: CASSPSAGRNQPQHF

v_call: TRBV3-1/TRBV3-2
d_call: .
j_call: TRBJ1-6
cdr3_aa: CASSLGGPGNSPLHF

v_call: TRBV6-5
d_call: TRBD1
j_call: TRBJ2-2
cdr3_aa: CASSYSETGVTGELFF

v_call: TRBV10-1
d_call: .
j_call: TRBJ1-3
cdr3_aa: CASSEGHNLLSRLGNTIYF

v_call: TRBV25-1
d_call: .
j_call: TRBJ2-1
cdr3_aa: CASSALEVLRNEQFF

v_call: TRBV4-2
d_call: TRBD2
j_call: TRBJ2-7
cdr3_aa: CASSQAVGLAGEEQYF

v_call: TRBV27
d_call: TRBD1
j_call: TRBJ1-3
cdr3_aa: CASSPTGEGSGNTIYF

v_call: TRBV4-1
d_call: .
j_call: TRBJ2-1
cdr3_aa: CASSQLDLLSYNEQFF

v_call: TRBV11-2
d_call: .
j_call: TRBJ1-4
cdr3_aa: CASSFQGLEEKLFF

v_call: TRBV5-8
d_call: TRBD1
j_call: TRBJ2-7
cdr3_aa: CASSFGDRGSPEQYF

v_call: TRBV7-8
d_call: .
j_call: TRBJ1-6
cdr3_aa: CASSLDGGHNNSPLHF

v_call: TRBV4-3
d_call: .
j_call: TRBJ1-5
cdr3_aa: CASSQVSDSNQPQHF

v_call: TRBV28
d_call: .
j_call: TRBJ1-1
cdr3_aa: CASLTANTEAFF